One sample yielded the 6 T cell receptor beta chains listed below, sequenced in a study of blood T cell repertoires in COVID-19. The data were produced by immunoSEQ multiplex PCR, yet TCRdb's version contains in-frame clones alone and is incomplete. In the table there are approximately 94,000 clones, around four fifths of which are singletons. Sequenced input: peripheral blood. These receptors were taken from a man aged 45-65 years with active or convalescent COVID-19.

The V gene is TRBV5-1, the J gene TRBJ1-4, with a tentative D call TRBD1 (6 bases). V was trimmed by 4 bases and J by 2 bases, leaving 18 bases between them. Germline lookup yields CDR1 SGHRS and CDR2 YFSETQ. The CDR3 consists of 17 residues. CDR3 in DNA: TGCGCCAGCAGCCGTTCCCCCTCAGGGGTCACTAATGAAAAACTGTTTTTT. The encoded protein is CASSRSPSGVTNEKLFF.

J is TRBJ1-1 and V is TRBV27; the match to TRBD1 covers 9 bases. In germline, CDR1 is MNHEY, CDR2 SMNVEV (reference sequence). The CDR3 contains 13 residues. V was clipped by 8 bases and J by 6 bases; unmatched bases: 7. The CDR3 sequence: CASCTQGAAEAFF. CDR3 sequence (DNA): TGTGCCAGCTGTACACAGGGGGCTGCTGAAGCTTTCTTT.

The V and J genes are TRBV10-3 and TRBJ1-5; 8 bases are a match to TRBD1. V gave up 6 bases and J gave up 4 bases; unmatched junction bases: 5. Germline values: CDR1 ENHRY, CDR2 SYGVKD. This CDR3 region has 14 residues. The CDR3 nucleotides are TGTGCCATCAGCGCCGGGACAGGAAATCAGCCCCAGCATTTT. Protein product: CAISAGTGNQPQHF.

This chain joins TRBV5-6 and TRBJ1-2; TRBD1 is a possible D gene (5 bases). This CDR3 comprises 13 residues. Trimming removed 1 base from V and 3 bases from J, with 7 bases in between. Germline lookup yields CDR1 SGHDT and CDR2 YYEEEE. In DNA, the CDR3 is TGTGCCAGCAGCTTGCAGGGCCACTATGGCTACACCTTC. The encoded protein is CASSLQGHYGYTF.

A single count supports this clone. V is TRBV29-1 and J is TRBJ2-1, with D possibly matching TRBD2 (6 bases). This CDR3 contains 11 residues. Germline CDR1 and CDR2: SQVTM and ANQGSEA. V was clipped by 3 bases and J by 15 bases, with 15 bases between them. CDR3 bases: TGCAGCGTTGAGTCTGGGACTCAGAGGTTCTTC. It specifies CSVESGTQRFF.

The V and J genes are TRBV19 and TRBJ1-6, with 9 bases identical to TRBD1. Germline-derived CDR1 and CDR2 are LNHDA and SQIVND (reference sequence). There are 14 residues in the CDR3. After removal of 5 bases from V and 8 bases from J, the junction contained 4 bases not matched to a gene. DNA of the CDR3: TGTGCCAGTAGTCCCCGGACAGGGGATTCACCCCTCCACTTT. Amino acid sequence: CASSPRTGDSPLHF.